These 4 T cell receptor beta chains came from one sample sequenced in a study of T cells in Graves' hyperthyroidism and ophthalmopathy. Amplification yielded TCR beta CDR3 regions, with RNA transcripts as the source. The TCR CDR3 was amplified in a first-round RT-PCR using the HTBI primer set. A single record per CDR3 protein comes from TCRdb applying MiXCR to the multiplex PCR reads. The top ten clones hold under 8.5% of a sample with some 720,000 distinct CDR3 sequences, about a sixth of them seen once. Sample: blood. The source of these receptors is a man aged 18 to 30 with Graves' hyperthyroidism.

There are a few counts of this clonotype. The CDR3 DNA is TGTGCCAGTGAGGGCGACGGGACAGAAGCCACAGATACGCAGTATTTT. Translating gives CASEGDGTEATDTQYF. The genes are TRBV6-2 or TRBV6-3 and TRBJ2-3, with 7 bases that match TRBD1. CDR3 length: 16 amino acids. The junction had 14 bases not matched to a gene; V was cut back by 9 bases and J by 2 bases. Germline CDR1 is MNHEY and CDR2 is SVGEGT.

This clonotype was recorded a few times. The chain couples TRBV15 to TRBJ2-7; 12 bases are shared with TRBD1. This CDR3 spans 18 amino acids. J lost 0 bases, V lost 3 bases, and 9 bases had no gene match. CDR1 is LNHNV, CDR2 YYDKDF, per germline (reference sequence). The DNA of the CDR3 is TGTGCCACCAGCAGTCTCCCGGGACAGGGGGCGGACTCCTACGAGCAGTACTTC. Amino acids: CATSSLPGQGADSYEQYF.

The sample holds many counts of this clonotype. CDR3 amino acids: CASSEALRGRVTYEQYF. The CDR3 region has the DNA TGTGCCAGCAGTGAAGCGCTCAGGGGGCGAGTCACCTACGAGCAGTACTTC. This chain links TRBV2 with TRBJ2-7, with TRBD1 identical over 8 bases. CDR1 and CDR2 (germline): SNHLY, FYNNEI. The CDR3 runs to 17 residues. After removal of 0 bases from V and 2 bases from J, the junction contained 9 bases not matched to a gene. The variable domain in full, with the rest retrieved from reference TRBV2 and TRBJ2-7, is EPEVTQTPSHQVTQMGQEVILRCVPISNHLYFYWYRQILGQKVEFLVSFYNNEISEKSEIFDDQFSVERPDGSNFTLKIRSTKLEDSAMYFCASSEALRGRVTYEQYFGPGTRLTVT.

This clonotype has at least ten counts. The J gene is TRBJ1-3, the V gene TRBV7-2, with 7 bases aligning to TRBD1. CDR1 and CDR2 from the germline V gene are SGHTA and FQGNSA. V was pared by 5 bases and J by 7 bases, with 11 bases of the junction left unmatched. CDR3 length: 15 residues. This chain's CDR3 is CASSPYRTGVNTIYF. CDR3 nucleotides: TGTGCCAGCAGCCCCTACCGGACAGGCGTGAACACCATATATTTT.